This T cell receptor (beta chain) was profiled in a study of technical replicates of blood from a handful of donors (TCRdb year 2017). Notes on this clone: Its recognized antigen is unknown. Base quality data are lacking; no much larger clone is found one base away.

Trimming takes 0 bases from V and 12 bases from J, and the germline ends sit 12 bases apart. CDR1 MNHEY and CDR2 SMNVEV are derived from the germline V gene (reference sequence). The CDR3, from cysteine to phenylalanine, totals 13 residues. Solely the CDR3 DNA is kept, with 39 bases framed from the first base. Libraries were built with the immunoSEQ multiplex PCR assay. This is the immuneACCESS table as TCRdb keeps it, with only in-frame sequences that have V and J called. A part of the clones is gone; compared with another copy, unresolved V genes explain less than half, and the rest is unexplained. In this sample the table shows tens of thousands of clones, about nine tenths of which occur a single time. The ten largest clones add up to approximately 0.37% of the sample.

The TCR was taken from a human donor in good health. Material: T cells isolated from PBMCs. The rearranged chain carries TRBV27 and TRBJ2-1; no confident D gene assignment can be made. The nucleotide sequence is given as TGTGCCAGCAGTTTATCGCTAGTCGGAGCGCAGTTCTTC. Translated, it reads CASSLSLVGAQFF.